This T cell receptor beta chain was recorded in a study of T cell changes during pregnancy in multiple sclerosis. Sequencing used immunoSEQ multiplex PCR; TCRdb keeps in-frame clones, though not all of them. The sample has 50,000 to 60,000 clones, about 91% seen once. The CDR3 contains 13 residues. Germline values: CDR1 SGHRS, CDR2 YFSETQ. Trimming shortened V by 4 bases and J by 2 bases, and 10 bases separated the two germline ends. The genes are TRBV5-1 and TRBJ2-7; tentative D call: TRBD2 (6 bases). Sequences were derived from peripheral blood, sampled after pregnancy. The source is a female donor with multiple sclerosis, enrolled in a pregnancy study. The CDR3 DNA follows: TGCGCCAGCAGCGTTGGGGGGACCTACGAGCAGTACTTC. It specifies CASSVGGTYEQYF.